Listed here are 12 T cell receptor beta chains from one sample, sequenced in a study of graft-versus-host responses after intestinal transplantation. These TCRs are of unknown antigen specificity. Using immunoSEQ multiplex PCR, the repertoire was profiled, and TCRdb retains in-frame clones only, with some absent. This table holds tens of thousands of clones, around 90% found once. Sequenced here: unstimulated CD8+ T cells sorted from spleen or lymph node cells, sampled before transplant. The receptors stem from a human donor who was the organ donor for an intestinal transplant.

V usage is TRBV27 and J usage is TRBJ2-1; TRBD2 matches 10 bases. This CDR3 contains 18 residues. The V and J ends lost 0 bases and 4 bases, in that order; junction bases with no gene match: 9. Looked up from germline, CDR1 is MNHEY and CDR2 is SMNVEV (reference sequence). The CDR3 region has the DNA TGTGCCAGCAGTTTATCCGCCTTAGCGGGGGGACCTTACAATGAGCAGTTCTTC. Protein sequence: CASSLSALAGGPYNEQFF.

J is TRBJ1-3 and V is TRBV27, with 10 bases aligning to TRBD1. The J segment lost 4 bases and the V segment lost 4 bases, leaving 4 bases of the junction unmatched. CDR1 MNHEY and CDR2 SMNVEV come from the germline V gene (reference sequence). The CDR3 length is 15 residues. The CDR3 coding sequence is TGTGCCAGCAGTTCATGGACAGGGGGAGGAAACACCATATATTTT. Its translation is CASSSWTGGGNTIYF.

This clone appeared a few times. The V call is TRBV28, the J call TRBJ1-2; 9 bases line up with TRBD1. The trim removed 4 bases at V and 4 bases at J, leaving 4 bases unmatched. Germline assignment: CDR1 MDHEN and CDR2 SYDVKM. This CDR3 spans 14 amino acids. The DNA of the CDR3 is TGTGCCAGCAGTTCGTCGGGACAGGGCTATGGCTACACCTTC. Its translation is CASSSSGQGYGYTF.

The chain recombines TRBV30 with TRBJ1-5, with D possibly matching TRBD1 (6 bases). This CDR3 contains 15 residues. Germline V lookup: CDR1 GTSNPN, CDR2 SVGIG (reference sequence). V gave up 2 bases and J gave up 3 bases, with 14 bases separating them. As DNA, the CDR3 is TGTGCCTGGAGTCCTCCGGGACATTCCAATCAGCCCCAGCATTTT. Translating gives CAWSPPGHSNQPQHF.

The chain combines TRBV2 with TRBJ2-3; 13 bases align to TRBD2. After removal of 6 bases from V and 5 bases from J, the junction contained 5 bases not matched to a gene. There are 15 residues in the CDR3. Germline CDR1 is SNHLY and CDR2 is FYNNEI. The CDR3 sequence is CASRGGTSGVDTQYF. As DNA, the CDR3 is TGTGCCAGCAGGGGAGGGACTAGCGGGGTAGATACGCAGTATTTT.

The chain links TRBV27 to TRBJ2-1; 8 nucleotides align to TRBD2. J lost 6 bases, V lost 2 bases, and 6 bases had no gene match. The CDR3 is 15 residues long. Germline V lookup: CDR1 MNHEY, CDR2 SMNVEV (reference sequence). This CDR3 is CASSLAGGRGNEQFF. DNA for the CDR3: TGTGCCAGCAGTTTAGCGGGGGGAAGGGGCAATGAGCAGTTCTTC.

V usage is TRBV13 and J usage is TRBJ2-1; 11 positions match TRBD1. Germline V gene sequence: CDR1 PRHDT, CDR2 FYEKMQ (reference sequence). CDR3 length: 16 residues. Unmatched junction bases numbered 10, after V lost 5 bases and J lost 7 bases. In DNA, the CDR3 is TGTGCCAGCAGCGCACCGGACAGGGGGCTAGAGAATGAGCAGTTCTTC. Amino acids: CASSAPDRGLENEQFF.

This clone was detected only once. V and J are TRBV15 and TRBJ1-1; D may be TRBD1 (5 bases). The CDR3 runs to 15 residues. Trimming cost V 0 bases and J 4 bases, with 12 bases left between them. Germline lookup yields CDR1 LNHNV and CDR2 YYDKDF (reference sequence). The CDR3 is CATSRDYQGGTEAFF. The CDR3 DNA sequence: TGTGCCACCAGCAGAGATTATCAGGGAGGCACTGAAGCTTTCTTT.

The chain joins TRBV6-1 to TRBJ2-3, with a weak D call TRBD1 (6 bases). This CDR3 has 15 residues. Germline CDR1 is MNHNS and CDR2 is SASEGT. V gave up 0 bases and J gave up 6 bases, with 13 bases separating them. CDR3 sequence reads: CASSEASGTMDTQYF. CDR3 bases: TGTGCCAGCAGTGAAGCCTCCGGGACAATGGATACGCAGTATTTT.

As for this clone: The junction differs from germline at one of its ends, possibly a read error. V gene TRBV7-7 combines with J gene TRBJ2-1; 8 bases align to TRBD1. The CDR3 extends over 14 amino acids. The germline V gene has CDR1 SSHAT and CDR2 FNYEAQ (reference sequence). Here the CDR3 DNA reads TGTGCTAGCAGCTTAGGTCAGGGGGCAAATGAGCAGTTCTTC. The encoded protein is CASSLGQGANEQFF. The full variable domain, completed using reference TRBV7-7 and TRBJ2-1, is GAGVSQSPRYKVTKRGQDVTLRCDPISSHATLYWYQQALGQGPEFLTYFNYEAQPDKSGLPSDRFSAERPEGSISTLTIQRTEQRDSAMYRCASSLGQGANEQFFGPGTRLTVL.

The chain links TRBV6-5 to TRBJ1-2; 7 nucleotides agree with TRBD1. Germline V gene sequence: CDR1 MNHEY, CDR2 SVGAGI. The CDR3 is 15 residues long. V lost 8 bases to trimming and J lost 6 bases; unmatched junction nucleotides: 15. The CDR3 bases are TGTGCCAGCCGCCCGAGGGGGCCACCTTATGATGGCTACACCTTC. It translates to CASRPRGPPYDGYTF.

The chain carries TRBV19 and TRBJ1-5; no clear D gene. The ends were cut back, 5 bases at V and 0 bases at J, with 11 bases in the middle. Germline CDR1 reads LNHDA; CDR2 reads SQIVND (reference sequence). The CDR3 spans 15 residues. The CDR3 protein is CASSLTPYSNQPQHF. Here the CDR3 DNA reads TGTGCCAGTAGTCTAACCCCGTATAGCAATCAGCCCCAGCATTTT.